One sample yielded the 20 T cell receptor beta chains listed below, sequenced in a study of shared clonotypes between healthy human individuals. Clones were read by immunoSEQ multiplex PCR, and TCRdb kept only the in-frame ones, dropping some. The profile shows some 1,600,000 clones, about 98% of them singletons. Sequenced sample: naive CD4+ T cells sorted from blood. Documented subset: CD45RA+ positively selected. The origin of the receptors is a man younger than 45 in good health.

CDR3 in DNA: TGTGCCAGCAGCTCCAATCAAGAGACCCAGTACTTC. Its translation is CASSSNQETQYF. The chain links TRBV7-2 to TRBJ2-5; D unresolved. V was pared by 4 bases and J by 2 bases, with 5 bases between. Germline CDR1 and CDR2: SGHTA and FQGNSA. The CDR3 is 12 residues long.

This chain uses TRBV4-2 with TRBJ1-2, with 7 bases aligning to TRBD1. V lost 0 bases to trimming and J lost 3 bases; unmatched junction nucleotides: 10. Germline CDR1 reads LGHNA; CDR2 reads YNFKEQ. CDR3 length: 17 residues. The CDR3 here is CASSQEGRGQDDYGYTF. CDR3 DNA: TGTGCCAGCAGCCAAGAAGGGAGGGGGCAGGATGACTATGGCTACACCTTC.

V and J are TRBV7-2 and TRBJ1-1; possible D gene TRBD1, 5 bases. The CDR3 is made up of 17 amino acids. The ends were cut back, 2 bases at V and 4 bases at J, with 20 bases in the middle. Germline CDR1 and CDR2: SGHTA and FQGNSA. For the CDR3, the DNA is TGTGCCAGCAGCTTATTCGCCCCGGGCCAGGGTTTCACTGAAGCTTTCTTT. Protein: CASSLFAPGQGFTEAFF.

This clone was recorded only once. CDR3 residues: CSAWRTEAFF. CDR3 sequence (DNA): TGCAGTGCATGGAGAACTGAAGCTTTCTTT. The chain links TRBV20-1 to TRBJ1-1; D gene uncertain. The CDR3 totals 10 residues. Trimming left V 6 bases short and J 5 bases short, with 7 bases between. Germline values: CDR1 DFQATT, CDR2 SNEGSKA (reference sequence).

V and J are TRBV9 and TRBJ1-2; a weak D match, TRBD1 (5 bases). CDR1 is SGDLS and CDR2 is YYNGEE in the germline V gene. V was clipped by 0 bases and J by 4 bases, with 13 bases between them. CDR3 length: 15 residues. For the CDR3, the DNA is TGTGCCAGCAGCGTAGCGACAGCACCCATCTATGGCTACACCTTC. Residues: CASSVATAPIYGYTF.

This chain links TRBV7-9 with TRBJ2-7; TRBD1 matches 10 bases. CDR3 length: 15 amino acids. Looked up from germline, CDR1 is SEHNR and CDR2 is FQNEAQ (reference sequence). Trimming removed 5 bases from V and 4 bases from J; junction bases left unmatched: 8. This CDR3 is CASSAWDRGGYEQYF. The CDR3 DNA sequence: TGTGCCAGCAGCGCATGGGACAGGGGAGGGTACGAGCAGTACTTC.

The gene calls are TRBV10-2 and TRBJ2-3; 7 bases are a match to TRBD2. The CDR3 has 18 residues. Trimming at V came to 3 bases and at J to 0 bases, leaving 12 bases not matched to a gene. Germline V gene sequence: CDR1 WSHSY, CDR2 SAAADI. The CDR3 DNA sequence: TGCGCCAGCAGTGACCTTTCACTAGCGAATTTTAGCACAGATACGCAGTATTTT. Translation: CASSDLSLANFSTDTQYF.

The chain combines TRBV9 with TRBJ2-3; maybe TRBD1 (6 bases). Germline CDR1 and CDR2: SGDLS and YYNGEE. The CDR3 is 14 amino acids. The V gene lost 1 base and the J gene lost 5 bases, with 11 bases spanning the gap. The CDR3 DNA reads as TGTGCCAGCAGCGTACTATTACAGGGAGATACGCAGTATTTT. The encoded protein is CASSVLLQGDTQYF.

The genes are TRBV5-4 and TRBJ2-7, with 7 positions matching TRBD1. Germline trimming cut 2 bases from V and 0 bases from J; bases unmatched to any gene: 5. The germline CDR1 and CDR2 sequences are SGHNT and YYREEE (reference sequence). The CDR3 has 15 amino acids. The CDR3 DNA reads TGTGCCAGCAGCTTAGGGACAGAGTTCTCCTACGAGCAGTACTTC. This encodes CASSLGTEFSYEQYF.

The rearrangement uses TRBV5-4 and TRBJ2-1; TRBD2 matches at 7 bases. The germline gives CDR1 SGHNT, CDR2 YYREEE (reference sequence). The junction had 9 bases not matched to a gene; V was cut back by 5 bases and J by 7 bases. The CDR3 length is 14 residues. The CDR3 is CASSLGLVNNEQFF. CDR3 sequence (DNA): TGTGCCAGCAGTCTCGGACTAGTTAATAATGAGCAGTTCTTC.

This clone was observed a single time. This chain joins TRBV5-5 and TRBJ2-5, with 8 bases matching TRBD1. Germline values: CDR1 SGHKS, CDR2 YYEKEE (reference sequence). The CDR3 sequence is 15 residues long. The trim removed 4 bases at V and 1 base at J, leaving 6 bases unmatched. As DNA, the CDR3 is TGTGCCAGCAGCATTCTCGGACAGGGCCAAGAGACCCAGTACTTC. Translation gives CASSILGQGQETQYF.

The V gene is TRBV6-5, the J gene TRBJ2-7; 10 positions match TRBD1. V was pared by 5 bases and J by 7 bases, with 5 bases of the junction left unmatched. This CDR3 comprises 13 residues. From germline, CDR1 is MNHEY and CDR2 SVGAGI. CDR3 bases: TGTGCCAGCAGTCAATCGGACAGGGGGGAGCAGTACTTC. It is translated as CASSQSDRGEQYF.

The chain employs TRBV2 and TRBJ1-5, with D unresolved. Trimming left V 2 bases short and J 6 bases short, with 5 bases between. The length of the CDR3 is 12 residues. CDR1 is SNHLY, CDR2 FYNNEI, per germline. In DNA form, the CDR3 reads TGTGCCAGCAGTGAACGTACTCAGCCCCAGCATTTT. Encoded protein: CASSERTQPQHF. The full variable domain, in which reference TRBV2 and TRBJ1-5 provide the parts outside the CDR3, is EPEVTQTPSHQVTQMGQEVILRCVPISNHLYFYWYRQILGQKVEFLVSFYNNEISEKSEIFDDQFSVERPDGSNFTLKIRSTKLEDSAMYFCASSERTQPQHFGDGTRLSIL.

J is TRBJ2-2 and V is TRBV18; D is uncertain. From germline, CDR1 is KGHSH and CDR2 LQKENI. The CDR3 has 15 residues. V shed 2 bases and J shed 3 bases, with 10 bases lying between them. The CDR3, as DNA: TGTGCCAGCTCACCAGGGGTCCCTTACACCGGGGAGCTGTTTTTT. Translating it yields CASSPGVPYTGELFF.

The chain recombines TRBV5-1 with TRBJ2-1; possible D gene TRBD1, 6 bases. Per germline, CDR1 SGHRS and CDR2 YFSETQ. The CDR3 covers 15 residues. V lost 7 bases to trimming and J lost 7 bases, with 21 bases between them. In DNA, the CDR3 is TGCGCCAGCGCTTTCTCGGGCGGCCAGGGGAATGAGCAGTTCTTC. It codes for CASAFSGGQGNEQFF.

The chain has TRBV2 and TRBJ1-2; TRBD1 might be the D (5 bases). Germline CDR1 is SNHLY and CDR2 is FYNNEI. Trimming took 7 bases from V and 7 from J, leaving 13 bases between them. The CDR3 runs to 12 residues. CDR3 loop: CASTQDRSGYTF. The CDR3, as DNA: TGTGCCAGCACCCAAGACAGAAGTGGCTACACCTTC.

The chain combines TRBV2 with TRBJ2-1; TRBD2 aligns across 10 bases. Trimming removed 2 bases from V and 10 bases from J; junction bases left unmatched: 17. Germline V CDR1 and CDR2: SNHLY, FYNNEI. This CDR3 contains 18 residues. The DNA of the CDR3 is TGTGCCAGCAGTGAATACAGCGGGAGGGCCGCCGGCGAGGGAGAGCAGTTCTTC. Protein sequence: CASSEYSGRAAGEGEQFF.

This chain links TRBV18 with TRBJ2-1; 10 bases fit TRBD2. The CDR3 is made up of 15 amino acids. The V segment lost 4 bases and the J segment 5 bases; nucleotides outside the gene matches: 5. Germline V gene data show CDR1 as KGHSH and CDR2 as LQKENI. CDR3 in amino acids: CASSLAGGPNNEQFF. The DNA for the CDR3 is TGTGCCAGCTCACTAGCGGGAGGCCCCAACAATGAGCAGTTCTTC.

This clone appeared once. The chain employs TRBV19 and TRBJ2-1; TRBD2 aligns across 7 bases. Germline V gives CDR1 LNHDA, CDR2 SQIVND (reference sequence). The V and J ends lost 5 bases and 7 bases, in that order; junction bases with no gene match: 5. The CDR3 is 13 residues long. The CDR3 bases are TGTGCCAGTAGTGCCGGGGGGAGTAATGAGCAGTTCTTC. This codes for CASSAGGSNEQFF.

This chain connects TRBV2 to TRBJ2-7, with TRBD2 identical over 8 bases. The CDR3 is 16 residues long. CDR1 and CDR2 from the germline V gene are SNHLY and FYNNEI. J lost 2 bases, V lost 1 base, and 7 bases had no gene match. CDR3 residues: CASSEGSGRVPYEQYF. CDR3 in DNA: TGTGCCAGCAGTGAAGGGAGCGGGAGAGTCCCCTACGAGCAGTACTTC.